This T cell receptor (beta chain) was observed in a study of T cells in localized non-small cell lung cancer. Study-wide results and limits: Adjacent lung held a median approximately 50 of the top 100 tumor clones. Tumor showed lower T cell clonality than uninvolved adjacent lung, where it was highest. Without multi-region sequencing, intratumor heterogeneity could not be excluded.

Germline CDR1 and CDR2: SNHLY and FYNNEI. The CDR3 consists of 13 residues. The V gene lost 5 bases and the J gene lost 0 bases, with 5 bases spanning the gap. On this clone itself: The antigen remains undetermined.

Sequenced by immunoSEQ multiplex PCR; TCRdb stores in-frame clones only, minus some. The sample carries about 33,000 clones, about nine tenths recorded once. Here the sequenced sample was peripheral blood, taken before any cancer treatment. This sequence originates from a man between 40 and 70 years old with stage I lung adenocarcinoma. This chain connects TRBV2 to TRBJ1-5, with D unclear. CDR3 sequence: CASSRDSNQPQHF. The CDR3 DNA reads TGTGCCAGCAGTCGGGATAGCAATCAGCCCCAGCATTTT.